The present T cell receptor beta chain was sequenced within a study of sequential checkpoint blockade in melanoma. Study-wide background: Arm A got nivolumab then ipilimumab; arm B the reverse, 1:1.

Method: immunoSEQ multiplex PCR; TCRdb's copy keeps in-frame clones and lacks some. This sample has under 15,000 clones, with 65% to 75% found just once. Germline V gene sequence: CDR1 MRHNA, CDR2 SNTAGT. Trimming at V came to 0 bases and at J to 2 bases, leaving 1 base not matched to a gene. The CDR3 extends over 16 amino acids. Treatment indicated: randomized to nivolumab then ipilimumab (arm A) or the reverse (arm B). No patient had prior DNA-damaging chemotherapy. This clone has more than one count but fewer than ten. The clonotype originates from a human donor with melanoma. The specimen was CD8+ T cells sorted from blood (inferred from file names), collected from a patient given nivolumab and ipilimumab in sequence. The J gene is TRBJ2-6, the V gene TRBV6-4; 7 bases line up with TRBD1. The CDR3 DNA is TGTGCCAGCAGTGACTCCACAGGGGCTGGGGCCAACGTCCTGACTTTC. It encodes CASSDSTGAGANVLTF.